This TCR beta chain was captured in a study of CD8+ T cells in alopecia areata. Overall study findings and caveats: Between patients, shared TCR sequences were less clear than in mice. This was possibly due in part to HLA diversity in the patient population. Tofacitinib significantly brought down scalp clonality and expanded CD8+ clones among top 100.

Stated treatment: oral pan-JAK inhibitor, 5-10 mg twice daily. Sampling of alopecia areata patients yielded lesional scalp punch biopsies as well as peripheral blood. Concerning this clone: No antigen is known for it.

The CDR3 covers 15 residues. The V end was cut by 1 base, the J end by 5 bases, with 14 bases between. CDR1 is MNHEY and CDR2 is SMNVEV in the germline V gene (reference sequence). Isolated RNA was reverse transcribed into cDNA used as the sequencing template. Sequencing was performed with immunoSEQ multiplex PCR; in TCRdb, only in-frame clones are kept and a portion is missing. The sample includes around 4,600 clones, roughly three fifths seen only once; the top ten take approximately 10%. V is TRBV27 and J is TRBJ2-5; D may match TRBD1 or TRBD2 (5 bases each). This sequence originates from a human donor with alopecia areata. Sequencing used skin, obtained at week 4, from a patient treated with tofacitinib. The CDR3 DNA is TGTGCCAGCAGTTTATTCGGGACGTCGGGGGAGACCCAGTACTTC. Translating gives CASSLFGTSGETQYF.